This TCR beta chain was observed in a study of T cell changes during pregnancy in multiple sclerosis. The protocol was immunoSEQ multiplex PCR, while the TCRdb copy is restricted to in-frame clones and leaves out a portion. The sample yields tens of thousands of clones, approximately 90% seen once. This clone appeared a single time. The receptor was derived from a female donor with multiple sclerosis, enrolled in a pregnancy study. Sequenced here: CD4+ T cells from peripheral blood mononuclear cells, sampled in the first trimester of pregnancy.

The CDR3 spells CASSTRGWDLTGETQYF. In nucleotides, the CDR3 is TGTGCCAGCAGCACACGGGGGTGGGACCTCACTGGGGAGACCCAGTACTTC. The J gene is TRBJ2-5, the V gene TRBV11-2; D might be TRBD2 (6 bases). The CDR3 loop spans 17 amino acids. V lost 5 bases to trimming and J lost 5 bases, with 24 bases between them. CDR1 and CDR2 from the germline V gene are SGHAT and FQNNGV.